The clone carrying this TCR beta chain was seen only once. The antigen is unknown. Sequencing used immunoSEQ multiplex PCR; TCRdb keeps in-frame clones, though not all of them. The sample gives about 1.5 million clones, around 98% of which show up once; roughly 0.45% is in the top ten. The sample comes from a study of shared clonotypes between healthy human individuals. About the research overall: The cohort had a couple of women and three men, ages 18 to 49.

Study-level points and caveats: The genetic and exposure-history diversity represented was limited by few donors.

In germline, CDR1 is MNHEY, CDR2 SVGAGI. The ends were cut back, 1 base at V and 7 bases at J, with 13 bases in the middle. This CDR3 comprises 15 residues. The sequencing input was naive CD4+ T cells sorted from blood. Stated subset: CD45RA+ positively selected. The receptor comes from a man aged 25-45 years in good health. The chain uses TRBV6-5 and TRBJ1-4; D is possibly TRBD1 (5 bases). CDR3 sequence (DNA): TGTGCCAGCAGTTACTGGACGGCGGGGACTGAAAAACTGTTTTTT. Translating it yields CASSYWTAGTEKLFF.